This TCR beta chain was sequenced for a study of T cells in Graves' hyperthyroidism and ophthalmopathy. The germline V and J ends were trimmed by 1 base and 6 bases, with 22 bases remaining between them. Germline lookup yields CDR1 SGDLS and CDR2 YYNGEE. This CDR3 is built from 17 residues. For Graves' hyperthyroidism to be stable, ophthalmopathy could not progress within 18 months. RNA transcripts yielded amplified TCR beta CDR3 regions. Initially, a first-round RT-PCR of the TCR CDR3 employed the HTBI primer set. TCRdb independently ran MiXCR on the multiplex PCR reads; one entry per CDR3 protein. There are about 680,000 distinct CDR3 sequences in the sample; roughly a third occur only once, and roughly 30% lies in the top ten.

The V call is TRBV9, the J call TRBJ1-2; D is perhaps TRBD1 (6 bases). The material sequenced was blood. The TCR was taken from a middle-aged woman with Graves' hyperthyroidism. The CDR3 DNA follows: TGTGCCAGCAGCGTACAGGGTTCCGGGGGCAAGGATGATGGCTACACCTTC. Translation: CASSVQGSGGKDDGYTF. The whole variable domain, remainder taken from reference TRBV9 and TRBJ1-2, is DSGVTQTPKHLITATGQRVTLRCSPRSGDLSVYWYQQSLDQGLQFLIQYYNGEERAKGNILERFSAQQFPDLHSELNLSSLELGDSALYFCASSVQGSGGKDDGYTFGSGTRLTVV.